The present T cell receptor (beta chain) was sequenced within a study of PD-1 blockade in classical Hodgkin lymphoma. Germline CDR1 reads ENHRY; CDR2 reads SYGVKD. V was pared by 3 bases and J by 5 bases, with 14 bases between. The CDR3 is 15 amino acids. Libraries were prepared by immunoSEQ multiplex PCR; TCRdb keeps only in-frame clonotypes and omits some of them. The sample lists about 22,000 clones, about three quarters seen once, with 8% in the top ten. Every single patient, without exception, relapsed after autologous stem cell transplantation, and brentuximab vedotin exposure varied. The TCR sequence derives from a human donor with classical Hodgkin lymphoma. The V call is TRBV10-3, the J call TRBJ2-1; D possibly matches TRBD1 or TRBD2 (6 bases each). Source: peripheral blood mononuclear cells (PBMCs), taken before the second cycle of nivolumab. CDR3 bases: TGTGCCATCAGTGACGGGACTCCAGGGGACAATGAGCAGTTCTTC. Translated, it gives CAISDGTPGDNEQFF.